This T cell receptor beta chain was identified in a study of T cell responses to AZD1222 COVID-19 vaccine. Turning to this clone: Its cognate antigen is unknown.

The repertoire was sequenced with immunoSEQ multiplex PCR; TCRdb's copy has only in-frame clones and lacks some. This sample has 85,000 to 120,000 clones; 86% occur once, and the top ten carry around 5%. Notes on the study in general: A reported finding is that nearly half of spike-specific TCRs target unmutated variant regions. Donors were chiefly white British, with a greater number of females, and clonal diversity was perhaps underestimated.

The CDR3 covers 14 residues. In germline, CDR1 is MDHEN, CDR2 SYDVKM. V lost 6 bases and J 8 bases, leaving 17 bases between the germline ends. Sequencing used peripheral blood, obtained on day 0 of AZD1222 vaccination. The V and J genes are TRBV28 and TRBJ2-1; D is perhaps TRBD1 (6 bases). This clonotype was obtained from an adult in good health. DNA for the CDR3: TGTGCCAGCAGCGCATTACAGGCAGGGGATGAGCAGTTCTTC. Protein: CASSALQAGDEQFF. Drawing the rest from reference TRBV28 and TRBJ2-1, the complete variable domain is DVKVTQSSRYLVKRTGEKVFLECVQDMDHENMFWYRQDPGLGLRLIYFSYDVKMKEKGDIPEGYSVSREKKERFSLILESASTNQTSMYLCASSALQAGDEQFFGPGTRLTVL.